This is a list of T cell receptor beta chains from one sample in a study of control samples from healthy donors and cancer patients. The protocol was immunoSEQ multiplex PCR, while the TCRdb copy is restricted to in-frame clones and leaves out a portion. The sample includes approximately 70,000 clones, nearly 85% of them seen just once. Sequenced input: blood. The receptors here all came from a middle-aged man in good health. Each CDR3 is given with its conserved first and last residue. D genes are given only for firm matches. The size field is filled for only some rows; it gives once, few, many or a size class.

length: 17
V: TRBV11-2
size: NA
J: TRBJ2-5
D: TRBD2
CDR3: CASSLVVSGGDQETQYF
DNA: TGTGCCAGCAGCTTAGTGGTCAGCGGGGGGGACCAAGAGACCCAGTACTTC

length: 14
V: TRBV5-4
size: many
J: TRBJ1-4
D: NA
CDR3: CASSLAGTNEKLFF
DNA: TGTGCCAGCAGCTTGGCAGGGACTAATGAAAAACTGTTTTTT

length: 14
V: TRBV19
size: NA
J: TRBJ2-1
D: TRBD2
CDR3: CASGTSGLYNEQFF
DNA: TGTGCCAGCGGGACTAGCGGGTTATACAATGAGCAGTTCTTC

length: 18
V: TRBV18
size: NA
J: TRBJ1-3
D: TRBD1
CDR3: CASSASGTAILSGNTIYF
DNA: TGTGCCAGCTCAGCCTCCGGGACAGCCATCCTCTCTGGAAACACCATATATTTT

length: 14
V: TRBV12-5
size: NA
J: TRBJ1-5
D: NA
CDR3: CASGLNDDNQPQHF
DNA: TGTGCTAGTGGTTTGAACGATGACAATCAGCCCCAGCATTTT

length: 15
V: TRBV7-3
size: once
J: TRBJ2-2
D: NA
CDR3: CASSLNGRNTGELFF
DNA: TGTGCCAGCAGCTTAAATGGCAGAAACACCGGGGAGCTGTTTTTT

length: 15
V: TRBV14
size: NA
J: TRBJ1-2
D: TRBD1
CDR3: CASSLTGPGGYGYTF
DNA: TGTGCCAGCAGCCTGACAGGGCCCGGAGGCTATGGCTACACCTTC

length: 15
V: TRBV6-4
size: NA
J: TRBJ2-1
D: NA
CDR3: CASSDSTGEANEQFF
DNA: TGTGCCAGCAGTGACTCGACGGGGGAAGCCAATGAGCAGTTCTTC

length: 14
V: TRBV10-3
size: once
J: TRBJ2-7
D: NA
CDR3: CAISESDRIHEQYF
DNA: TGTGCCATCAGTGAGTCGGACAGAATCCACGAGCAGTACTTC

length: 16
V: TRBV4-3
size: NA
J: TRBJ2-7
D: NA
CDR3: CASSQDITAGSYEQYF
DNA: TGCGCCAGCAGCCAAGATATTACGGCGGGATCCTACGAGCAGTACTTC

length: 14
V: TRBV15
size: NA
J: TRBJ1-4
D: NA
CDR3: CATTSGSPNEKLFF
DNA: TGTGCCACCACCTCAGGATCGCCGAATGAAAAACTGTTTTTT

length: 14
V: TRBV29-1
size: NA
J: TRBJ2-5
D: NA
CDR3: CSVEGPNEGKTQYF
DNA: TGCAGCGTTGAGGGACCTAACGAGGGAAAGACCCAGTACTTC

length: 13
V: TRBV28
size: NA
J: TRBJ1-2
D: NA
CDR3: CASSLGGFYGYTF
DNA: TGTGCCAGCAGTTTAGGCGGATTCTATGGCTACACCTTC

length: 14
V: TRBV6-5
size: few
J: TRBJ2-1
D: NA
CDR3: CASSYLRDYNEQFF
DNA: TGTGCCAGCAGTTACCTCCGGGATTACAATGAGCAGTTCTTC

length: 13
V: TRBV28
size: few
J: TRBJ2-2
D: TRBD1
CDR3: CASSFQGAGELFF
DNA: TGTGCCAGCAGTTTTCAGGGGGCCGGGGAGCTGTTTTTT

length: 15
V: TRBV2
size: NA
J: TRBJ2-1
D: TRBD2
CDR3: CASKSGTNSYNEQFF
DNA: TGTGCCAGCAAGAGCGGGACCAACTCCTACAATGAGCAGTTCTTC

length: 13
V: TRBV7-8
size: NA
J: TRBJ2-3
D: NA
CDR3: CASSFGPQSTQYF
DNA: TGTGCCAGCAGCTTCGGACCCCAGTCCACGCAGTATTTT

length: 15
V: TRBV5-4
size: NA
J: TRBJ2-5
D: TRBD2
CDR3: CASSLQTSGRKTQYF
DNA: TGTGCCAGCAGCCTACAGACTAGCGGGAGGAAGACCCAGTACTTC

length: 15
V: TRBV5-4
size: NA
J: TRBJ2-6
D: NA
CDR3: CASSLDGTGANVLTF
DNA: TGTGCCAGCAGCTTGGATGGGACTGGGGCCAACGTCCTGACTTTC

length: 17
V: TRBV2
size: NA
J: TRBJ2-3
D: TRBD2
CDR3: CASSSYRRGASTDTQYF
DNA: TGTGCCAGCAGTTCGTATAGGCGGGGGGCTAGCACAGATACGCAGTATTTT

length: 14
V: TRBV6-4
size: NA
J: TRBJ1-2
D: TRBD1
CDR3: CASSFPGTEYGYTF
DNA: TGTGCCAGCAGCTTCCCCGGGACAGAATATGGCTACACCTTC

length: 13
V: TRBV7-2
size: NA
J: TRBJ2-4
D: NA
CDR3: CASSPDTKNIQYF
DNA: TGTGCCAGCAGCCCAGACACCAAAAACATTCAGTACTTC

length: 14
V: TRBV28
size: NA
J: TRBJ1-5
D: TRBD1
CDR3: CASSSPGQFQPQHF
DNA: TGTGCCAGCAGTTCCCCGGGACAGTTCCAGCCCCAGCATTTT

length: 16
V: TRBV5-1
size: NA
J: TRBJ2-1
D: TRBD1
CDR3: CASSLDMGTGANEQFF
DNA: TGCGCCAGCAGCTTGGATATGGGGACAGGGGCAAATGAGCAGTTCTTC

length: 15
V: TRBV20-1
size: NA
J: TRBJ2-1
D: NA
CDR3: CSASETRRGLNEQFF
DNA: TGCAGTGCTAGTGAAACTCGCCGCGGTTTGAATGAGCAGTTCTTC

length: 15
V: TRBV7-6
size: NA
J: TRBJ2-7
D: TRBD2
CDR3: CASSSRLAGVYEQYF
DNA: TGTGCCAGCAGCTCGCGACTAGCGGGAGTCTACGAGCAGTACTTC

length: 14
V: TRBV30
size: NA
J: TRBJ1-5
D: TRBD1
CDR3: CAWSGGTGNQPQHF
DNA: TGTGCCTGGAGTGGGGGGACAGGCAATCAGCCCCAGCATTTT

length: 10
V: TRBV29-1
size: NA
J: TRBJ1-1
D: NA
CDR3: CSAQRTEAFF
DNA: TGCAGCGCCCAGCGCACTGAAGCTTTCTTT

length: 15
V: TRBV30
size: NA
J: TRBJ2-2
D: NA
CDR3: CAWKRVVLSTGELFF
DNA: TGTGCCTGGAAGAGGGTGGTACTAAGCACCGGGGAGCTGTTTTTT

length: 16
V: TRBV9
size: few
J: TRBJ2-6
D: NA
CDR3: CASSPLAVSGANVLTF
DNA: TGTGCCAGCAGCCCTCTGGCCGTCTCTGGGGCCAACGTCCTGACTTTC

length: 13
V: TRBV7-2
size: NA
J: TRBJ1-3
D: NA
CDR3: CASSWAGGNTIYF
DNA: TGTGCCAGCTCGTGGGCAGGGGGAAACACCATATATTTT

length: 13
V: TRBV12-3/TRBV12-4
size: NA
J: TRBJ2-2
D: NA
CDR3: CASSLQGFGELFF
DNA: TGTGCCAGCAGCTTACAGGGTTTTGGCGAGCTGTTTTTT

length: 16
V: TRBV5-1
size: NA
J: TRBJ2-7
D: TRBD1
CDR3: CASSLEGQGFSYEQYF
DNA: TGCGCCAGCAGCTTGGAGGGACAGGGGTTTTCCTACGAGCAGTACTTC

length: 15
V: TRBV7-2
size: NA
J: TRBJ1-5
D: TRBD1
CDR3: CASSSDRGRNQPQHF
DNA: TGTGCCAGCAGCTCGGACAGGGGGCGAAATCAGCCCCAGCATTTT

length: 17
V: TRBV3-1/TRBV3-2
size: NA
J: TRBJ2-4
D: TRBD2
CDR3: CASTQEPGAGGKNIQYF
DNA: TGTGCCAGCACCCAGGAGCCTGGGGCGGGAGGCAAAAACATTCAGTACTTC

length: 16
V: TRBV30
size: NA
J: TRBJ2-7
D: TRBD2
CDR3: CAWTPLAGERTYEQYF
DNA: TGTGCCTGGACCCCACTAGCGGGAGAGAGGACCTACGAGCAGTACTTC

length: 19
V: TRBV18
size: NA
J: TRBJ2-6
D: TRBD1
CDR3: CASSPTGQIITSGANVLTF
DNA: TGTGCCAGCTCACCCACGGGACAGATCATCACGTCTGGGGCCAACGTCCTGACTTTC

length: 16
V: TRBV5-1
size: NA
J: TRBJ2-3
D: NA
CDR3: CASKQSGLRLTDTQYF
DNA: TGCGCCAGCAAACAGTCGGGGTTGCGGTTAACAGATACGCAGTATTTT

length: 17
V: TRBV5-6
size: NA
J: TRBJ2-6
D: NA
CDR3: CASSLVGRGPGANVLTF
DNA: TGTGCCAGCAGCTTGGTAGGTCGCGGGCCTGGGGCCAACGTCCTGACTTTC

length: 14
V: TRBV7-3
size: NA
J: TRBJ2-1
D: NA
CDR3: CASSPRLGADEQFF
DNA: TGTGCCAGCAGCCCCCGCCTCGGGGCGGATGAGCAGTTCTTC

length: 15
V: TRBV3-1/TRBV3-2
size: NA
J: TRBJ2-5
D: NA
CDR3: CASSQDVVAGETQYF
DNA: TGTGCCAGCAGCCAAGATGTTGTGGCCGGAGAGACCCAGTACTTC

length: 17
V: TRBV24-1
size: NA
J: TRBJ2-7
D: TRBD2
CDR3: CATSERPLAGKTYEQYF
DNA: TGTGCCACCAGTGAGCGCCCTTTAGCGGGGAAAACCTACGAGCAGTACTTC

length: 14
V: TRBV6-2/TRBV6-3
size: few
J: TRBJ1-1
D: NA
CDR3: CASSYIGGSAEAFF
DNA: TGTGCCAGCAGTTACATAGGGGGGTCCGCTGAAGCTTTCTTT

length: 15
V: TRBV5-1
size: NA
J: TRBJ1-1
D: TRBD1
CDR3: CASSLVGRGYTEAFF
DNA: TGCGCCAGCAGCTTGGTGGGCAGGGGGTACACTGAAGCTTTCTTT

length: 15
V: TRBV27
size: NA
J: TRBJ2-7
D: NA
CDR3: CASSFLSLSSYEQYF
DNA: TGTGCCAGCAGTTTCCTGAGCTTAAGCTCCTACGAGCAGTACTTC

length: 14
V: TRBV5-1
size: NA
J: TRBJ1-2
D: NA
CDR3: CASSQTDPGRGYTF
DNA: TGCGCCAGCAGCCAGACGGACCCCGGCCGGGGCTACACCTTC

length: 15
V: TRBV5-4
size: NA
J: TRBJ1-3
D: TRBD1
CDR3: CASSAQGARGNTIYF
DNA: TGTGCCAGCAGTGCGCAGGGGGCGCGGGGAAACACCATATATTTT

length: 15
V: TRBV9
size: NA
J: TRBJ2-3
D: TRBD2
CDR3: CASSVSAGDTDTQYF
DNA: TGTGCCAGCAGCGTTTCAGCGGGAGACACAGATACGCAGTATTTT

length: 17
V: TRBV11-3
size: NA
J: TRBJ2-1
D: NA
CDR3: CASSLGQGGRSYNEQFF
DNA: TGTGCCAGCAGCTTAGGTCAGGGAGGACGCTCCTACAATGAGCAGTTCTTC

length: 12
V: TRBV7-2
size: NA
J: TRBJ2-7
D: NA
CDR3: CASSWASYEQYF
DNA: TGTGCCAGCAGCTGGGCTAGCTACGAGCAGTACTTC

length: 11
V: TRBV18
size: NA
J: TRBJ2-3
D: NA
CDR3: CASSYTDTQYF
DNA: TGTGCCAGCTCGTACACAGATACGCAGTATTTT

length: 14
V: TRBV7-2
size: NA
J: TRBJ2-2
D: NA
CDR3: CASSSGTKTKELFF
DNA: TGTGCCAGCAGTTCCGGGACCAAGACGAAGGAGCTGTTTTTT